The source of this T cell receptor (beta chain) is a study of blood T cell repertoires in COVID-19. Study details: Italy, Spain and the United States were the sources of the convalescent and acute COVID-19 samples. Nucleic acid was either cDNA or gDNA, and it came from T cells, B-cell-depleted T cells, or PBMCs.

With V trimmed by 3 bases and J by 7 bases, 5 bases remained unmatched. CDR3 length: 13 residues. The germline V gene encodes CDR1 DFQATT and CDR2 SNEGSKA (reference sequence). Recruited during active infection, patients (from Seattle) were subsequently followed longitudinally. Method: immunoSEQ multiplex PCR; TCRdb's copy keeps in-frame clones and lacks some. The sample holds 200,000 to 250,000 clones, roughly 85% seen once. V is TRBV20-1 and J is TRBJ2-1; 8 bases match TRBD2. Sequenced: peripheral blood. The TCR was taken from a woman between 70 and 85 years old with COVID-19, enrolled during active disease. The CDR3 loop reads CSASSLAENEQFF. DNA of the CDR3: TGCAGTGCTAGTTCACTAGCGGAAAATGAGCAGTTCTTC.